The 31 T cell receptor beta chains listed next were all sequenced from one sample in a study of blood T cells in healthy people across ages. Combining a sample-barcoded 5' primer with a J-beta primer mix, a second PCR ran for about 6 to 11 cycles. TCRdb re-called the 5' RACE reads with MiXCR, one entry per CDR3 protein. The sample yields nearly 1 million distinct CDR3 sequences, around 54% seen once. Sequencing was carried out using blood. These receptors originate from a woman aged 55-75 years in good health.

This clonotype was recorded once. The rearrangement uses TRBV28 and TRBJ2-7; TRBD1 matches at 8 bases. Germline V lookup: CDR1 MDHEN, CDR2 SYDVKM. V lost 2 bases to trimming and J lost 7 bases; unmatched junction nucleotides: 7. This CDR3 comprises 14 residues. The CDR3 region is CASSLPQGAGEQYF. CDR3 nucleotide sequence: TGTGCCAGCAGTTTACCCCAGGGGGCTGGTGAGCAGTACTTC.

The chain couples TRBV12-3 or TRBV12-4 to TRBJ1-6; 10 positions match TRBD1. This CDR3 has 15 amino acids. Trimming took 3 bases from V and 6 from J; bases not matched to a gene: 2. CDR3 protein: CASSFRDRGNSPLHF. In DNA, the CDR3 is TGTGCCAGCAGTTTCCGGGACAGGGGTAATTCACCCCTCCACTTT.

This clonotype was detected only a few times. The chain has TRBV27 and TRBJ2-7; TRBD2 is a possible D gene (6 bases). The CDR3 totals 14 residues. Trimming stripped 6 bases from V and 5 bases from J, with 17 bases between. Germline-derived CDR1 and CDR2 are MNHEY and SMNVEV (reference sequence). CDR3 residues: CASRGRLEDHEQYF. The CDR3, as DNA: TGTGCCAGCAGGGGACGACTAGAGGACCACGAGCAGTACTTC.

This sequence joins TRBV20-1 and TRBJ2-3; 9 bases align to TRBD2. From germline, CDR1 is DFQATT and CDR2 SNEGSKA (reference sequence). This CDR3 is built from 20 residues. V was pared by 2 bases and J by 3 bases, with 21 bases of the junction left unmatched. In DNA, the CDR3 is TGCAGTGCTAGACACAGCTTTCGTGCTAGCGGGACGGGTGCGACAGATACGCAGTATTTT. This sequence encodes CSARHSFRASGTGATDTQYF.

This clonotype was seen just once. The chain couples TRBV5-1 to TRBJ2-1; D is unresolved. Germline V gene sequence: CDR1 SGHRS, CDR2 YFSETQ. This CDR3 contains 15 residues. V dropped 7 bases and J dropped 4 bases, with 18 bases sitting between them. The chain's CDR3 is CASSNRRRPYNEQFF. The CDR3 nucleotides are TGCGCCAGCTCTAATCGTAGGCGGCCGTACAATGAGCAGTTCTTC. The variable domain in full, with the rest retrieved from reference TRBV5-1 and TRBJ2-1, is KAGVTQTPRYLIKTRGQQVTLSCSPISGHRSVSWYQQTPGQGLQFLFEYFSETQRNKGNFPGRFSGRQFSNSRSEMNVSTLELGDSALYLCASSNRRRPYNEQFFGPGTRLTVL.

This chain joins TRBV7-9 and TRBJ1-1; D gene uncertain. Germline-derived CDR1 and CDR2 are SEHNR and FQNEAQ (reference sequence). The CDR3 covers 13 residues. Trimming cost V 5 bases and J 7 bases, with 14 bases left between them. CDR3 protein: CASSPEGAYEAFF. DNA of the CDR3: TGTGCCAGCAGCCCAGAGGGAGCATATGAAGCTTTCTTT. The full variable domain, rest sourced from reference TRBV7-9 and TRBJ1-1, is DTGVSQNPRHKITKRGQNVTFRCDPISEHNRLYWYRQTLGQGPEFLTYFQNEAQLEKSRLLSDRFSAERPKGSFSTLEIQRTEQGDSAMYLCASSPEGAYEAFFGQGTRLTVV.

This clonotype was seen only once. This chain uses TRBV12-3 or TRBV12-4 with TRBJ2-3, with TRBD2 identical over 9 bases. Unmatched junction bases numbered 7, after V lost 5 bases and J lost 1 base. This CDR3 region has 16 residues. CDR3 region: CASSNRASGGTDTQYF. In DNA form, the CDR3 reads TGTGCCAGCAGTAATAGGGCTAGCGGGGGCACAGATACGCAGTATTTT.

The chain uses TRBV3-1 and TRBJ2-3; 10 bases fit TRBD2. Germline values: CDR1 LGHDT, CDR2 YNNKEL (reference sequence). The CDR3 extends over 19 amino acids. V dropped 0 bases and J dropped 5; count of bases not matched to a gene: 14. The CDR3 coding sequence is TGTGCCAGCAGCCAAGATCTTTCCGGGCTAGCGGGAGTTGTAGATACGCAGTATTTT. Translation: CASSQDLSGLAGVVDTQYF.

This chain links TRBV6-2 or TRBV6-3 with TRBJ2-7, with 10 bases fitting TRBD1. Germline V gives CDR1 MNHEY, CDR2 SVGEGT. The CDR3 runs 15 residues. With V trimmed by 2 bases and J by 2 bases, 3 bases remained unmatched. In DNA form, the CDR3 reads TGTGCCAGCAGTTACGCGGGACAGGGGACCTACGAGCAGTACTTC. Protein: CASSYAGQGTYEQYF.

This clonotype was counted a few times. The chain combines TRBV3-1 with TRBJ2-4; no firm D call. Germline V CDR1 and CDR2: LGHDT, YNNKEL (reference sequence). The CDR3 extends over 13 amino acids. Between the trimmed V and J ends, which lost 8 bases and 2 bases, there was a span of 10 bases. DNA of the CDR3: TGTGCCAGCCGTACATCATCCAAAAACATTCAGTACTTC. Translation gives CASRTSSKNIQYF.

In this sample, this clonotype turned up a few times. V gene TRBV20-1 combines with J gene TRBJ2-1; 8 bases map to TRBD1. V trimming: 0 bases; J trimming: 7 bases; junction bases outside the gene matches: 8. Germline assignment: CDR1 DFQATT and CDR2 SNEGSKA (reference sequence). The CDR3 is 15 amino acids. The CDR3 nucleotides read TGCAGTGCTAGAGATGGACAGGGCCTAACGAATGAGCAGTTCTTC. Protein sequence: CSARDGQGLTNEQFF.

The chain recombines TRBV28 with TRBJ2-7; tentatively, D is TRBD1 (5 bases). Trimming stripped 6 bases from V and 4 bases from J, with 13 bases between. Germline assignment: CDR1 MDHEN and CDR2 SYDVKM. The CDR3 sequence is 13 residues long. The CDR3 reads CASRPQVPYEQYF. CDR3 DNA: TGTGCCAGCAGGCCACAGGTTCCATACGAGCAGTACTTC.

The chain couples TRBV7-2 to TRBJ2-7, with 9 bases matching TRBD2. Germline CDR1 and CDR2: SGHTA and FQGNSA. The CDR3 is 18 amino acids. With V trimmed by 4 bases and J by 12 bases, 25 bases remained unmatched. The CDR3 loop reads CASSSRLNLAGEKETLYF. CDR3 bases: TGTGCCAGCAGCTCGCGCTTAAACTTAGCGGGAGAGAAGGAGACCCTGTACTTC.

The V gene is TRBV20-1, the J gene TRBJ1-5, with D uncertain. V was cut by 3 bases and J by 7 bases, with 10 bases left in between. Germline values: CDR1 DFQATT, CDR2 SNEGSKA (reference sequence). This CDR3 has 12 amino acids. The CDR3 DNA is TGCAGTGCTAGTCCGTCGGGCCAGCCCCAGCATTTT. This codes for CSASPSGQPQHF.

This chain connects TRBV12-3 or TRBV12-4 to TRBJ2-7, with D possibly being TRBD2 (7 bases). The CDR3 covers 15 residues. V gave up 7 bases and J gave up 6 bases, with 22 bases separating them. The CDR3 reads CASTLGGAGIFEQYF. CDR3 in DNA: TGTGCCAGCACTCTAGGGGGGGCAGGGATCTTCGAGCAGTACTTC.

This clonotype was seen ten or more times. The chain joins TRBV3-1 to TRBJ2-7; a weak D match, TRBD1 (6 bases). Trimming took 4 bases from V and 2 from J, leaving 12 bases between them. The CDR3 length is 14 residues. CDR1 LGHDT and CDR2 YNNKEL come from the germline V gene (reference sequence). CDR3 loop: CASSLGGFTYEQYF. Written as DNA, the CDR3 is TGTGCCAGCAGCCTAGGGGGTTTCACCTACGAGCAGTACTTC.

J is TRBJ2-1 and V is TRBV4-3; D is possibly TRBD1 or TRBD2 (5 bases each). The CDR3 is 15 residues long. Looked up from germline, CDR1 is LGHNA and CDR2 is YSLEER. V was shortened by 1 base and J by 5 bases, with 12 bases between the two germline ends. DNA for the CDR3: TGCGCCAGCAGCCAAGGTTCAGGGAGACACAATGAGCAGTTCTTC. This translates into CASSQGSGRHNEQFF.

V usage is TRBV27 and J usage is TRBJ2-2, with 13 bases matching TRBD2. The V and J ends lost 2 bases and 3 bases, in that order; junction bases with no gene match: 3. The germline V gene has CDR1 MNHEY and CDR2 SMNVEV (reference sequence). The CDR3 extends over 17 amino acids. The CDR3 sequence is CASSLLGLAGYTGELFF. As DNA, the CDR3 is TGTGCCAGCAGTTTACTGGGACTAGCGGGGTACACCGGGGAGCTGTTTTTT.

V gene TRBV7-2 combines with J gene TRBJ1-6; D remains unclear. V gave up 2 bases and J gave up 14 bases, with 16 bases separating them. Germline CDR1 SGHTA, CDR2 FQGNSA. CDR3 length: 14 residues. CDR3 nucleotide sequence: TGTGCCAGCAGCTTAAACAGTTTAACCGTCACCCTCCACTTT. This sequence encodes CASSLNSLTVTLHF.

The CDR3 sequence: CSARLRASGYEQYF. As DNA, the CDR3 is TGCAGCGCACGTTTGAGGGCTAGCGGGTACGAGCAGTACTTC. The chain has TRBV29-1 and TRBJ2-5; 8 bases map to TRBD2. The DNA end favors TRBJ2-7, so the J call may be wrong. This CDR3 spans 14 amino acids. Germline V gene data show CDR1 as SQVTM and CDR2 as ANQGSEA.

The gene calls are TRBV14 and TRBJ1-2; D gene unclear. The CDR3 totals 15 residues. V lost 2 bases, J lost 10 bases, and 20 bases lay in between. Germline lookup yields CDR1 SGHDN and CDR2 FVKESK. The CDR3 bases are TGTGCCAGCAGCCAACGAGATCGGGTGCGGGAGGTCTACACCTTC. Protein: CASSQRDRVREVYTF.

The V call is TRBV2, the J call TRBJ2-7, with D maybe TRBD2 (7 bases). V gave up 6 bases and J gave up 2 bases, with 14 bases separating them. This CDR3 comprises 14 residues. CDR1 is SNHLY and CDR2 is FYNNEI in the germline V gene. CDR3 coding DNA: TGTGCCAGCAGACCACAGGGAGGGCCCTACGAGCAGTACTTC. Residues: CASRPQGGPYEQYF.

The CDR3 nucleotides read TGCGCCAGCAGCCGAGGACCCTCGGGTAACGAGCAGTACTTC. Its translation is CASSRGPSGNEQYF. This sequence joins TRBV4-1 and TRBJ2-7; no firm D call. In germline, CDR1 is MGHRA, CDR2 YSYEKL. The CDR3 length is 14 residues. The V end lost 4 bases, the J end lost 5 bases, and 15 bases lay between the germline ends.

J is TRBJ2-3 and V is TRBV4-3, with TRBD1 identical over 7 bases. Germline values: CDR1 LGHNA, CDR2 YSLEER. This CDR3 is 16 amino acids long. The J segment lost 8 bases and the V segment lost 6 bases, leaving 17 bases of the junction unmatched. The CDR3 loop is CASRPSDQGDIVTQYF. In DNA, the CDR3 is TGCGCCAGCAGGCCAAGTGACCAGGGGGATATAGTTACGCAGTATTTT.

This clonotype was counted only a few times. CDR3 region: CAWSVTVSGANVLTF. As DNA, the CDR3 is TGTGCCTGGAGTGTAACGGTGTCTGGGGCCAACGTCCTGACTTTC. The rearrangement links TRBV30 to TRBJ2-6; D gene unclear. This CDR3 is built from 15 residues. V was clipped by 0 bases and J by 1 base, with 7 bases between them. CDR1 is GTSNPN, CDR2 SVGIG, per germline (reference sequence). The variable domain in full, completed from reference TRBV30 and TRBJ2-6, reads SQTIHQWPATLVQPVGSPLSLECTVEGTSNPNLYWYRQAAGRGLQLLFYSVGIGQISSEVPQNLSASRPQDRQFILSSKKLLLSDSGFYLCAWSVTVSGANVLTFGAGSRLTVL.

The genes are TRBV5-1 and TRBJ2-1, with TRBD2 matching over 10 bases. The junction had 7 bases not matched to a gene; V was cut back by 3 bases and J by 7 bases. Germline V gene lookup returns CDR1 SGHRS and CDR2 YFSETQ. This CDR3 spans 15 amino acids. Here the CDR3 DNA reads TGCGCCAGCAGCTCCGGGACTAGCGTTGGGAATGAGCAGTTCTTC. Amino acids: CASSSGTSVGNEQFF.

The gene calls are TRBV20-1 and TRBJ2-4; 9 bases are shared with TRBD2. The CDR3 contains 19 residues. With 0 bases clipped from V and 0 bases from J, the junction kept 12 bases outside the gene matches. Germline V gives CDR1 DFQATT, CDR2 SNEGSKA (reference sequence). The CDR3 spells CSARDRSAGGFLAKNIQYF. The CDR3 DNA reads as TGCAGTGCTAGAGATCGGTCTGCGGGAGGGTTTCTAGCCAAAAACATTCAGTACTTC.

As for this clonotype: The germline gene is not matched at one end of the junction; a read error may be the cause. The CDR3 sequence: CSPGRQGGTYNSPPHF. The CDR3 DNA reads TGCAGTCCTGGGCGGCAGGGAGGAACCTATAATTCACCCCCCCACTTT. The chain employs TRBV29-1 and TRBJ1-6, with a possible D match to TRBD1 (5 bases). The CDR3 contains 16 residues. The germline V gene has CDR1 SQVTM and CDR2 ANQGSEA.

This clonotype was seen a few times. The rearrangement uses TRBV28 and TRBJ2-7; no firm D call. CDR1 is MDHEN and CDR2 is SYDVKM in the germline V gene. The CDR3 covers 12 residues. V shed 0 bases and J shed 7 bases, with 7 bases lying between them. The chain's CDR3 is CASSLWGWEQYF. Written as DNA, the CDR3 is TGTGCCAGCAGTTTATGGGGTTGGGAGCAGTACTTC.

V is TRBV18 and J is TRBJ2-5, with a possible D match to TRBD1 (5 bases). This CDR3 has 14 amino acids. CDR1 and CDR2 (germline): KGHSH, LQKENI. V lost 2 bases, J lost 1 base, and 8 bases lay in between. The CDR3 DNA sequence: TGTGCCAGCTCACCAAAGACAGCCCAAGAGACCCAGTACTTC. It translates to CASSPKTAQETQYF.

This clonotype was recorded many times. The chain carries TRBV7-9 and TRBJ2-7; D remains unclear. The CDR3 runs 12 residues. Trimming removed 1 base at V and 7 bases at J, with 8 bases between. Germline V gene sequence: CDR1 SEHNR, CDR2 FQNEAQ (reference sequence). The CDR3 sequence is CASSLGVGEQYF. CDR3 nucleotide sequence: TGTGCCAGCAGCTTAGGGGTGGGAGAGCAGTACTTC.